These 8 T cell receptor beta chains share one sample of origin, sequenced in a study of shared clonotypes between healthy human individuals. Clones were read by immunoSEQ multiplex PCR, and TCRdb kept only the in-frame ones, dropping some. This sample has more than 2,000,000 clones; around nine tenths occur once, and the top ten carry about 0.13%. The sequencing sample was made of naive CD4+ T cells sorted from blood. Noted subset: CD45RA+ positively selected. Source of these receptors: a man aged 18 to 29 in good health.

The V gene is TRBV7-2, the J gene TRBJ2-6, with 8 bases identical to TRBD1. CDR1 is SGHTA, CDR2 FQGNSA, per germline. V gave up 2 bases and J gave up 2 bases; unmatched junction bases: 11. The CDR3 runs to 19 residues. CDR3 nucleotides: TGTGCCAGCAGCTTAACAGAGTCGGGACAGGTCGCTGGGGCCAACGTCCTGACTTTC. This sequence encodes CASSLTESGQVAGANVLTF.

The CDR3 DNA reads as TGTGCCAGCAGTTTAAGGGCCGGGCGAAACACTGAAGCTTTCTTT. It translates to CASSLRAGRNTEAFF. The chain has TRBV27 and TRBJ1-1; D is undetermined. This CDR3 is built from 15 residues. Trimming pared 2 bases from V and 2 bases from J, leaving 12 bases between. The V gene's germline CDR1 is MNHEY and CDR2 SMNVEV (reference sequence).

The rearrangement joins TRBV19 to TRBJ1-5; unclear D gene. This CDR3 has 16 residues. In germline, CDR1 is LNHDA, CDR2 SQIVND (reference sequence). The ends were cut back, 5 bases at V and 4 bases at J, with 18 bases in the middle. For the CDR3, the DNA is TGTGCCAGTAGTGGTCCGGTAACACTGAGAAATCAGCCCCAGCATTTT. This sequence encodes CASSGPVTLRNQPQHF.

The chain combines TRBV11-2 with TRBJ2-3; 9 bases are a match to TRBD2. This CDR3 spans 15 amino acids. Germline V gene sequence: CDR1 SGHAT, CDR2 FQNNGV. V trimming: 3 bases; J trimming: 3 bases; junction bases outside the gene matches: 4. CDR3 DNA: TGTGCCAGCAGCTTCTATAGCGGGGGTACAGATACGCAGTATTTT. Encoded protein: CASSFYSGGTDTQYF.

Here the CDR3 DNA reads TGCAGCGTCATGGGACAGAACCTAATCTCTGGGGCCAACGTCCTGACTTTC. Protein sequence: CSVMGQNLISGANVLTF. The chain employs TRBV29-1 and TRBJ2-6; TRBD1 agrees at 7 bases. V lost 6 bases to trimming and J lost 0 bases; unmatched junction nucleotides: 11. The CDR3 length is 17 residues. Germline loops: CDR1 SQVTM, CDR2 ANQGSEA.

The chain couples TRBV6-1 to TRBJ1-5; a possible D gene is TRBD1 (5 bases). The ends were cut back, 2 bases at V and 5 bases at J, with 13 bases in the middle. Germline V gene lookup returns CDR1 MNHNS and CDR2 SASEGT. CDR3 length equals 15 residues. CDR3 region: CASSETNQGHQPQHF. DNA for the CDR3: TGTGCCAGCAGTGAAACGAATCAGGGACATCAGCCCCAGCATTTT.

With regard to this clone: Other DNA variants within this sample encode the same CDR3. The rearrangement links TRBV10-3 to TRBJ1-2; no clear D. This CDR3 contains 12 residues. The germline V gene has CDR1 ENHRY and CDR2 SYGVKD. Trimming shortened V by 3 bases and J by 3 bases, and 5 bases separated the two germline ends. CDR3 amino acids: CAISETDYGYTF. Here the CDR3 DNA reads TGTGCCATCAGTGAAACGGACTATGGCTACACCTTC.

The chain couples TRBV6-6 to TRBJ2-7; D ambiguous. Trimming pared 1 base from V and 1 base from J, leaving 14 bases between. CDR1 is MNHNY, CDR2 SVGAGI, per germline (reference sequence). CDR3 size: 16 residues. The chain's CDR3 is CASSYLDGLGSYEQYF. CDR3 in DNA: TGTGCCAGCAGTTACTTGGACGGATTGGGGTCCTACGAGCAGTACTTC.